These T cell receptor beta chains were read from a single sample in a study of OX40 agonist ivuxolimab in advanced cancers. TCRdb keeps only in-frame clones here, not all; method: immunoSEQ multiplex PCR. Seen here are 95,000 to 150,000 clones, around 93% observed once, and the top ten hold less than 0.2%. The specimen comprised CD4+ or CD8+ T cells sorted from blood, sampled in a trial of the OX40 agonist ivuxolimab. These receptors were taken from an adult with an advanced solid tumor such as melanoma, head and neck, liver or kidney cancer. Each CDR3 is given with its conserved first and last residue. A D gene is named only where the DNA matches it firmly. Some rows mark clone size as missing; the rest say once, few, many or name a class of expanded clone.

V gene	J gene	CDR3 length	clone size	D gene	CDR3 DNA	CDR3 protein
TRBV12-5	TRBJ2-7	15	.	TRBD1	TGTGCTAGTGGCAAAAGAACGGGACAGTCCTACGAGCAGTACTTC	CASGKRTGQSYEQYF
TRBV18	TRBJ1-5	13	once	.	TGTGCCAGCTCCGGGACAACCAATCAGCCCCAGCATTTT	CASSGTTNQPQHF
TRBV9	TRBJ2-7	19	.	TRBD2	TGTGCCAGCAGCGTAGGACTGGGACTAGCGGGAGAAGGGGACTACGAGCAGTACTTC	CASSVGLGLAGEGDYEQYF
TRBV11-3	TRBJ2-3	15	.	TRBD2	TGTGCCAGCTCCCGGGAACTAGCGGGTCCAGATACGCAGTATTTT	CASSRELAGPDTQYF
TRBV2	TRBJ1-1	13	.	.	TGTGCCAGCAGTCCTGAAGGGGAGTGGAAAGCTTTCTTT	CASSPEGEWKAFF
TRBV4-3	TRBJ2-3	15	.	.	TGCGCCAGCAGCCAAGAGTGGGGGGATCCCGATACGCAGTATTTT	CASSQEWGDPDTQYF
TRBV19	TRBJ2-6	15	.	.	TGTGCCAGTAGTGCCGACAGTGCTGGGGCCAACGTCCTGACTTTC	CASSADSAGANVLTF
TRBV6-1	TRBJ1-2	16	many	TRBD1	TGTGCCAGCAGTGTAGAGTACCGGGACAGTAGCTATGGCTACACCTTC	CASSVEYRDSSYGYTF
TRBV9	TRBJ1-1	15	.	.	TGTGCCAGCAGCGTCATAAGTGGGTCGGGGACTGAAGCTTTCTTT	CASSVISGSGTEAFF
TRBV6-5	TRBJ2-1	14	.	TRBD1	TGTGCCAGCAGTTACTCGAGGGGGCTCAATGAGCAGTTCTTC	CASSYSRGLNEQFF
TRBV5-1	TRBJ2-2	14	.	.	TGCGCCAGCAGCTTGCTCCGCGATAACGGGGAGCTGTTTTTT	CASSLLRDNGELFF
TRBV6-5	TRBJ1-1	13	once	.	TGTGCCAGCAGTGGAGTTAGGGGAGGTCAGGCTTTCTTT	CASSGVRGGQAFF
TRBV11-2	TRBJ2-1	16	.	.	TGTGCCAGCAGCCCCCCAGCTTGGAGCCCCTACAATGAGCAGTTCTTC	CASSPPAWSPYNEQFF
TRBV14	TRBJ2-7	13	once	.	TGTGCCAGCAGCCAAGGATCGGAGGACGAGCAGTACTTC	CASSQGSEDEQYF
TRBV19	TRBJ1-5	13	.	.	TGTGCCAGTAGTCCGCAAGAACATCAGCCCCAGCATTTT	CASSPQEHQPQHF
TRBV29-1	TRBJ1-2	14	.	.	TGCAGCGTCGAGGGGGGGGGACCAGACTATGGCTACACCTTC	CSVEGGGPDYGYTF
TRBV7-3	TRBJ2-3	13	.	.	TGTGCCAGCAGCGCGGGACAGACAGATACGCAGTATTTT	CASSAGQTDTQYF
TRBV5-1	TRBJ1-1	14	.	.	TGCGCCAGCAGCTCCCGCGGGAGCGACACTGAAGCTTTCTTT	CASSSRGSDTEAFF
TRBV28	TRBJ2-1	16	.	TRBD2	TGTGCCAGCAGTTTGCAACTAGCGGGCCGCAGGGGTGAGCAGTTCTTC	CASSLQLAGRRGEQFF
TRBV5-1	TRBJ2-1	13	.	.	TGCGCCAGCAGCCTAGACTCGCTCGGCGAGCAGTTCTTC	CASSLDSLGEQFF
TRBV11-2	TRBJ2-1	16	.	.	TGTGCCAGCAGCTTAGCGTCTTCAGTATCCTACAATGAGCAGTTCTTC	CASSLASSVSYNEQFF
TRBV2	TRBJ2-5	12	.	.	TGTGCCAGCAGTGGGACAGTCGAGACCCAGTACTTC	CASSGTVETQYF
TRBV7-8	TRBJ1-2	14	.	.	TGTGCCAGCAGCCCAGCAAATACGGGGTATGGCTACACCTTC	CASSPANTGYGYTF
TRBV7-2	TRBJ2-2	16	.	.	TGTGCCAGCAGCTTAAATCCCACAGGGTCCCCCGGGGAGCTGTTTTTT	CASSLNPTGSPGELFF
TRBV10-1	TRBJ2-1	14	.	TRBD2	TGCGCCACCAGCAGACTAGCAGGGAACAATGAGCAGTTCTTC	CATSRLAGNNEQFF
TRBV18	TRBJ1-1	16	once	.	TGTGCCAGCTCACCACCGATGGGGGGATTAAGGACTGAAGCTTTCTTT	CASSPPMGGLRTEAFF
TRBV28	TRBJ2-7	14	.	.	TGTGCCAGCAACCCCCTTAGCGGTGCCTACGAGCAGTACTTC	CASNPLSGAYEQYF
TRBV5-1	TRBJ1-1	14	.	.	TGCGCCAGCAGCTTGGAGGTAGGGGACGCTGAAGCTTTCTTT	CASSLEVGDAEAFF
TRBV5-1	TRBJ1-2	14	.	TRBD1	TGCGCCAGCAGCTGGGACAGGGCGAGCGATGGCTACACCTTC	CASSWDRASDGYTF
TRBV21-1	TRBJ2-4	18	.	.	TGTGCCAGCACCGACCTCGTGTCTGAAGACAGGGGGCTAAACATTCAGTACTTC	CASTDLVSEDRGLNIQYF
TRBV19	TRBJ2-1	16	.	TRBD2	TGTGCCAGTAGTATTAGGGTCGGGAGGGGCCGGGATGAGCAGTTCTTC	CASSIRVGRGRDEQFF
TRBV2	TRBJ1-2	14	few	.	TGTGCCAGCAGCGCACGGGGGGAGAGCTATGGCTACACCTTC	CASSARGESYGYTF
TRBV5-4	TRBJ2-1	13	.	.	TGTGCCAGCAGCTTGGAGAGGGACACCGAGCAGTTCTTC	CASSLERDTEQFF
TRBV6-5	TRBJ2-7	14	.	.	TGTGCCAGCAGTTACGGGGGTCTGAACTACGAGCAGTACTTC	CASSYGGLNYEQYF
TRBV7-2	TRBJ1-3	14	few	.	TGTGCCAGCAGCTTAGGGGGGCCTGGAAACACCATATATTTT	CASSLGGPGNTIYF
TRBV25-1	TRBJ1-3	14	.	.	TGTGCCAGCAGTGAATGGAGCTCTGGAAACACCATATATTTT	CASSEWSSGNTIYF
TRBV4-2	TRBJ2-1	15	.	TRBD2	TGTGCCAGCAGCCAGATGGGACTAGCAGACAATGAGCAGTTCTTC	CASSQMGLADNEQFF
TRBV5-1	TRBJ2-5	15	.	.	TGCGCCAGCAGCTTGGCGGCCGGTGCCGGGGAGACCCAGTACTTC	CASSLAAGAGETQYF
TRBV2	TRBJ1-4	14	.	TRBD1	TGTGCCAGCATCAGGGGGCGAACTAATGAAAAACTGTTTTTT	CASIRGRTNEKLFF
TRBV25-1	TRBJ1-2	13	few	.	TGTGCCAGCAGTGGTCGGGGCGCCTATGGCTACACCTTC	CASSGRGAYGYTF
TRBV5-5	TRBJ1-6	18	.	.	TGTGCCAGCAGCCATGTACCGATGGGGGCCGAGTATAATTCACCCCTCCACTTT	CASSHVPMGAEYNSPLHF